This T cell receptor beta chain was observed in a study of T cell changes during pregnancy in multiple sclerosis. CDR3 length equals 15 residues. The V and J ends lost 3 bases and 2 bases, in that order; junction bases with no gene match: 6. Germline values: CDR1 KGHSH, CDR2 LQKENI. Only in-frame clones appear in the TCRdb table, and some are missing; sequencing was by immunoSEQ multiplex PCR. The table records around 70,000 clones, about 90% of them present only once. This receptor was taken from a female donor with multiple sclerosis, enrolled in a pregnancy study. The sample in question was peripheral blood, obtained after pregnancy. The chain links TRBV18 to TRBJ2-7, with TRBD2 matching 8 bases. CDR3 nucleotide sequence: TGTGCCAGCTCACCCGCCAGCGGGAGTCCCTACGAGCAGTACTTC. Amino acid sequence: CASSPASGSPYEQYF. The whole variable domain, remainder taken from reference TRBV18 and TRBJ2-7, is NAGVMQNPRHLVRRRGQEARLRCSPMKGHSHVYWYRQLPEEGLKFMVYLQKENIIDESGMPKERFSAEFPKEGPSILRIQQVVRGDSAAYFCASSPASGSPYEQYFGPGTRLTVT.